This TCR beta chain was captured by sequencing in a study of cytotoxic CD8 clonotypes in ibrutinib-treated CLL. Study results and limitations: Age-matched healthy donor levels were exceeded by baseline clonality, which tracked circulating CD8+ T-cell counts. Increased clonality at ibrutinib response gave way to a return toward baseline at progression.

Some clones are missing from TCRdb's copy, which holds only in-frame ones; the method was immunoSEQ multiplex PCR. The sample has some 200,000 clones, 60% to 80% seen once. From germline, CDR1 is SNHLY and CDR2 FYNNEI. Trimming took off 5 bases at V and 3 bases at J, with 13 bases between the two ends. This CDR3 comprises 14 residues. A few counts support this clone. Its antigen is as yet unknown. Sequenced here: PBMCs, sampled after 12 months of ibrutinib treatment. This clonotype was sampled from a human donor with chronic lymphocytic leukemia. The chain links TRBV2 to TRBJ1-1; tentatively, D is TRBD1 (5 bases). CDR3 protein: CASSSSWGDTEAFF. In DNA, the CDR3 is TGTGCCAGCAGTAGCTCCTGGGGGGACACTGAAGCTTTCTTT.